Below, one T cell receptor beta chain is given with its context. Its antigen is not identified. Regulatory T cells were sorted from blood as CD4+ CD25-high CD127-low cells. Libraries were prepared by immunoSEQ multiplex PCR; TCRdb keeps only in-frame clonotypes and omits some of them. The top ten clones hold almost 1.5% of a sample with roughly 20,000 clones, approximately 88% of them seen once. The sample is drawn from a study of regulatory and conventional T cells in RAG deficiency. Study findings and constraints: Omenn patients showed >85% Treg-Tconv overlap and shorter CDR3 lengths.

Deletions cut 7 bases from V and 5 bases from J, with 17 bases between. Germline CDR1 is MNHEY and CDR2 is SVGAGI. The CDR3 has 15 residues. This same sample was also part of a study on regulatory T cells. That report notes: Primers: 52 TRBV forward and 13 TRBJ reverse.

The V call is TRBV6-5, the J call TRBJ2-2; D may be TRBD1 (5 bases). Material for sequencing was Tregs sorted from blood. This clonotype originated in a human donor in good health. The CDR3 region has the DNA TGTGCCAGCAATAGACAGAGTCGAGGAACCGGGGAGCTGTTTTTT. This sequence encodes CASNRQSRGTGELFF.